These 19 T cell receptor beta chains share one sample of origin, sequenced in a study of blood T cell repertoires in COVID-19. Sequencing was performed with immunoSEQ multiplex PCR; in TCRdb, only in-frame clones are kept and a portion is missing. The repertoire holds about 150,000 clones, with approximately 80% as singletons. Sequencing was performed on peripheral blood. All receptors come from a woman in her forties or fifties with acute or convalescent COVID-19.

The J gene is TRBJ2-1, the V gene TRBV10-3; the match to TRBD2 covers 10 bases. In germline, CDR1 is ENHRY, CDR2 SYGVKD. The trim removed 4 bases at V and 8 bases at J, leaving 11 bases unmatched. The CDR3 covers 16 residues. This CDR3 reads CAISGTSGNYRDEQFF. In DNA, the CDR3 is TGTGCCATCAGTGGGACTAGCGGTAACTATAGGGATGAGCAGTTCTTC.

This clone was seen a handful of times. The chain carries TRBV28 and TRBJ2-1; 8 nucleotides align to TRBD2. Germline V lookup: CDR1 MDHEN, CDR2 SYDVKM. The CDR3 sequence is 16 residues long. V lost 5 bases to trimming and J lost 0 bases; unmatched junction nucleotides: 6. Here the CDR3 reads CASSVLAASSYNEQFF. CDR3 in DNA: TGTGCCAGCAGTGTACTAGCGGCAAGCTCCTACAATGAGCAGTTCTTC.

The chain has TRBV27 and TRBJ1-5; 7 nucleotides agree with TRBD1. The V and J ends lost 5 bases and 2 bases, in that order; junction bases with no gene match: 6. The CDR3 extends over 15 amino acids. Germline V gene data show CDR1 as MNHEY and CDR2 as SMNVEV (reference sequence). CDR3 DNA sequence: TGTGCCAGCAGTCAGGGGGTTGTCGGCAATCAGCCCCAGCATTTT. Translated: CASSQGVVGNQPQHF.

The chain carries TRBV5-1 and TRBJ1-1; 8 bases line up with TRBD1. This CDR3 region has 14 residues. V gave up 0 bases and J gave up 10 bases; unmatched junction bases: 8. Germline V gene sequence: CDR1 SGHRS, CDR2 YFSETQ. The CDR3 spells CASSLGTGRVGAFF. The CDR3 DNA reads TGCGCCAGCAGCTTGGGGACAGGGCGGGTAGGAGCTTTCTTT. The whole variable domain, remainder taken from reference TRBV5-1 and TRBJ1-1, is KAGVTQTPRYLIKTRGQQVTLSCSPISGHRSVSWYQQTPGQGLQFLFEYFSETQRNKGNFPGRFSGRQFSNSRSEMNVSTLELGDSALYLCASSLGTGRVGAFFGQGTRLTVV.

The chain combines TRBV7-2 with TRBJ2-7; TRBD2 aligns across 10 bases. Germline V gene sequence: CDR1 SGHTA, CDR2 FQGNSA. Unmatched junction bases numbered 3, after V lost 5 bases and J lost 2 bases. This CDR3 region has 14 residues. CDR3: CASSPTSGAYEQYF. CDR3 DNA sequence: TGTGCCAGCAGCCCTACTAGCGGGGCCTACGAGCAGTACTTC.

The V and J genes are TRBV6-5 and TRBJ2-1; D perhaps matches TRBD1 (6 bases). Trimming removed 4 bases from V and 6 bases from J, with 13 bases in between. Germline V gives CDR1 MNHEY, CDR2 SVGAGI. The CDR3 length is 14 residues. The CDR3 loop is CASSSQGKGNEQFF. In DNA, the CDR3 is TGTGCCAGCAGTTCACAGGGTAAGGGCAATGAGCAGTTCTTC.

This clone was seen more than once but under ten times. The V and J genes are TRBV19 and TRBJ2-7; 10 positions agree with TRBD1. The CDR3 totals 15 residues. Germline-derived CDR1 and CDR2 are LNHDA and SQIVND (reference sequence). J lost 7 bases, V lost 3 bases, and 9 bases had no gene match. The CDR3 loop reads CASSILRQGAGEQYF. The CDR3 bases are TGTGCCAGTAGTATCCTAAGACAGGGGGCGGGGGAGCAGTACTTC.

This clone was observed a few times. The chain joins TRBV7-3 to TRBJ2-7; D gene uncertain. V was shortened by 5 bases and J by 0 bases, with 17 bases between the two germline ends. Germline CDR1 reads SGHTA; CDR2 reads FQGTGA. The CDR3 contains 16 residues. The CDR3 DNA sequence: TGTGCCAGCAGCCCAACCCGACTGGTTAGCTCCTACGAGCAGTACTTC. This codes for CASSPTRLVSSYEQYF.

The CDR3 protein is CAISGRLAGGTGELFF. The CDR3 nucleotides read TGTGCCATCAGTGGAAGACTAGCGGGTGGCACCGGGGAGCTGTTTTTT. The chain combines TRBV10-3 with TRBJ2-2; 10 bases align to TRBD2. V was clipped by 4 bases and J by 4 bases; unmatched bases: 6. The CDR3 is made up of 16 amino acids. CDR1 and CDR2 (germline): ENHRY, SYGVKD.

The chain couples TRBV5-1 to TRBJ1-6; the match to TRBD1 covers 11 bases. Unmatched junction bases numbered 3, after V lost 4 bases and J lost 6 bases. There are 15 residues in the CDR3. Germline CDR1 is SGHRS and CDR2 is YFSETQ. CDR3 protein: CASSGGTGGNSPLHF. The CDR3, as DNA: TGCGCCAGCAGCGGGGGGACAGGGGGTAATTCACCCCTCCACTTT.

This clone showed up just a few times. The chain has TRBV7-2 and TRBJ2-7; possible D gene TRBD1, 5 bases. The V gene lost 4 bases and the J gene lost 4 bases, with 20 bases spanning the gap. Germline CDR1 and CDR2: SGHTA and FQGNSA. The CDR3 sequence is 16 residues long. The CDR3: CASSWRRGLTRYEQYF. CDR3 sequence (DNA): TGTGCCAGCAGCTGGAGAAGGGGCCTAACTCGGTACGAGCAGTACTTC.

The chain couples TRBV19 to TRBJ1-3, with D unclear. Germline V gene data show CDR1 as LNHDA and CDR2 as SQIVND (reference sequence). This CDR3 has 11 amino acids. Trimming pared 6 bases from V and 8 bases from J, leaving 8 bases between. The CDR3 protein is CASRNGHTIYF. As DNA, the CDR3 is TGTGCCAGTAGGAACGGTCACACCATATATTTT.

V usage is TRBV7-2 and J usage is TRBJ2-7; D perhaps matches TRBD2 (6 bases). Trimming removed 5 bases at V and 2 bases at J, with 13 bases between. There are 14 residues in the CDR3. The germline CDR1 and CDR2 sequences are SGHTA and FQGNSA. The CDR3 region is CASSPHSGTYEQYF. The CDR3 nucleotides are TGTGCCAGCAGCCCGCATAGCGGCACCTACGAGCAGTACTTC.

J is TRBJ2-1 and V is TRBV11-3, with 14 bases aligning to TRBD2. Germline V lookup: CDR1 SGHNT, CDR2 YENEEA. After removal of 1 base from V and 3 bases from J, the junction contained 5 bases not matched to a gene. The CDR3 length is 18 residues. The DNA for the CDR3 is TGTGCCAGCAGCTTAGGGAAGACTAGCGGGAGGGTCTACAATGAGCAGTTCTTC. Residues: CASSLGKTSGRVYNEQFF.

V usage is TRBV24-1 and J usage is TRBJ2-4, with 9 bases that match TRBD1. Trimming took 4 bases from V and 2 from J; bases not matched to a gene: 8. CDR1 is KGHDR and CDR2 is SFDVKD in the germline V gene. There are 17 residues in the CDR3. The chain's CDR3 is CATSDRRQGGPKNIQYF. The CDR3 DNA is TGTGCCACCAGTGACCGCCGACAGGGGGGGCCCAAAAACATTCAGTACTTC.

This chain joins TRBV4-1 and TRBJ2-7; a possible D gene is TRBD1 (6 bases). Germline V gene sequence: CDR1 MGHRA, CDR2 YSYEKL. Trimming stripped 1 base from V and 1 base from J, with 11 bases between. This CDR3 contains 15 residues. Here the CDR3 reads CASSQVQGQSYEQYF. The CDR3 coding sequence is TGCGCCAGCAGCCAAGTCCAGGGGCAGTCCTACGAGCAGTACTTC.

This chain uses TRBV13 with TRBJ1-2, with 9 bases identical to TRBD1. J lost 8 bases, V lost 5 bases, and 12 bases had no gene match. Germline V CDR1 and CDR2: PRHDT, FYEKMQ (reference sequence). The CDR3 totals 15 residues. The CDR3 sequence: CASSLRGQGMGGYTF. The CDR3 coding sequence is TGTGCCAGCAGCCTACGGGGACAGGGAATGGGCGGCTACACCTTC. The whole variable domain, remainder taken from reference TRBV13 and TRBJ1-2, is AAGVIQSPRHLIKEKRETATLKCYPIPRHDTVYWYQQGPGQDPQFLISFYEKMQSDKGSIPDRFSAQQFSDYHSELNMSSLELGDSALYFCASSLRGQGMGGYTFGSGTRLTVV.

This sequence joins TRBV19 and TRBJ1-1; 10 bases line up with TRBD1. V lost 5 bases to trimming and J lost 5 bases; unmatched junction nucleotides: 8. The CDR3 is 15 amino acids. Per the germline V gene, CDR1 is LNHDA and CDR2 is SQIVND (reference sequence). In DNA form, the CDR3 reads TGTGCCAGTAGTGGCAGACAGGGGGCGGTAACTGAAGCTTTCTTT. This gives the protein CASSGRQGAVTEAFF.

The CDR3: CASRLLGQGAGEQYF. DNA for the CDR3: TGTGCCAGCAGGCTTCTAGGACAGGGGGCGGGCGAGCAGTACTTC. The chain is built from TRBV2 and TRBJ2-7; TRBD1 aligns across 11 bases. The CDR3 is 15 residues long. Germline lookup yields CDR1 SNHLY and CDR2 FYNNEI. After removal of 6 bases from V and 6 bases from J, the junction contained 10 bases not matched to a gene. Looking up the rest from reference TRBV2 and TRBJ2-7 gives the full variable domain: EPEVTQTPSHQVTQMGQEVILRCVPISNHLYFYWYRQILGQKVEFLVSFYNNEISEKSEIFDDQFSVERPDGSNFTLKIRSTKLEDSAMYFCASRLLGQGAGEQYFGPGTRLTVT.